The source of this T cell receptor beta chain is a study of blood T cell repertoires in COVID-19 (dated by TCRdb to about 2020). With respect to the entire study: Samples from collaborators originated in the United States, Italy and Spain and spanned both the acute and convalescent phases of COVID-19. The prospective study material was composed of cDNA or gDNA derived from T cells, B-cell-depleted T cells, or PBMCs. Where available, HLA class I and class II types were taken from metadata supplied by the sample provider and were not determined by assay-based typing. Nearly every sample came with metadata listing a de-identified subject ID, COVID-19 status, age in years and sex. The repertoires were made available in a free public database intended to serve as a resource for research on the immune response to SARS-CoV-2. The samples were drawn from two sources: the first 160 participants of the ongoing ImmuneRACE study, and 1,200 or so subjects contributed by 6 global collaborators. Subjects who had been exposed to COVID-19, were actively infected with it, or had recovered from it provided the deeply sampled blood TCRbeta repertoires that made up the dataset. Overall study outcomes, separate from this receptor: The amount of clinical and demographic metadata varied by source and participant and was provided uncurated.

In the prospective study, participants were roughly 18 to 95 years old, resided in 25 or so geographic areas of the United States, and were enrolled through a virtual design. In the prospective study, cohorts were assigned on the basis of participant-reported clinical history obtained from a screening survey and a study questionnaire. Recovered participants in ImmuneRACE Cohort 3 were defined by two consecutive negative NP/OP PCR tests, clearance by a healthcare professional, or resolution of symptoms. Each participant in the prospective study had whole blood, serum and a nasopharyngeal or oropharyngeal swab collected by mobile phlebotomists. Participants in the prospective study had the option to provide additional blood draws and questionnaires over a roughly 2-month period. Blood samples from the prospective study were shipped frozen or at room temperature prior to DNA extraction. TCRbeta CDR3 regions were amplified from genomic DNA by means of the immunoSEQ Assay, a bias-controlled multiplex PCR. As for the authors' bioinformatics: Nucleated cell counts per sample were estimated from amplification of reference gene primers within the assay. To quantify the absolute abundance of each unique TCRbeta CDR3 rearrangement, sequence reads were collapsed and filtered. For each sample, productive Simpson clonality was calculated by taking the square root of Simpson's diversity index across productive rearrangements. TCRdb provides this immuneACCESS table in a form limited to in-frame rearrangements. Some clones are lacking; in checked studies, under half of them reflect an unresolved V gene, and why the rest are absent is not known. The DNA was the basis for D and trimming; V, J and clone size are from that table. The sample table holds 360,000 or so clones, of which over 80% were seen once. About 4.9% of the sample is held by the ten biggest clonotypes.

For this clone: Its target antigen remains unknown. Base qualities are not recorded, but no much larger clone differs from it by a single base.

The receptor was isolated from a woman between 50 and 59 years old who had recovered from COVID-19. Sequenced sample: PBMCs or T cells enriched from blood (not recorded which).

The CDR3 in this case is CASRGTVRNSPLHF. The sequenced DNA: TGTGCCAGCCGCGGGACAGTCCGGAATTCACCCCTCCACTTT. The V gene is TRBV6-5 and the J gene is TRBJ1-6, with 7 middle bases fitting TRBD1. From the germline V gene, CDR1 is MNHEY and CDR2 is SVGAGI. Clipping removes 8 bases from V and 7 bases from J, with 8 as the unmatched junction base count. Measured from the cysteine to the phenylalanine, the CDR3 is 14 residues long. Only the CDR3 part of the read is kept: 42 bases, read in frame from the first base.